This record covers a single T cell receptor beta chain. Its antigen is still unknown. This sample was included in a study of blood T cells in healthy people across ages. Study results and limitations: Naive CD4+ cell counts and diversity both ran higher in long-lived than in aged donors.

Germline V CDR1 and CDR2: MNHNS, SASEGT. CDR3 length: 14 amino acids. The V gene end was trimmed by 6 bases and the J gene end by 2 bases; junction bases not matched to a gene: 5. A J-beta primer mix and a sample-barcoded 5' primer were used in a second PCR of about 7 to 12 cycles. One entry per CDR3 protein, called by TCRdb with MiXCR from the 5' RACE reads. Here the sample spans 1.5 million or so distinct CDR3 sequences, less than 45% being singletons. Sequenced input: blood. The chain is built from TRBV6-1 and TRBJ2-3; 7 nucleotides match TRBD1. The origin of this receptor is a woman younger than 35 in good health. CDR3 nucleotides: TGTGCCAGCAGAGCCGGGACAGACACAGATACGCAGTATTTT. It is translated as CASRAGTDTDTQYF.